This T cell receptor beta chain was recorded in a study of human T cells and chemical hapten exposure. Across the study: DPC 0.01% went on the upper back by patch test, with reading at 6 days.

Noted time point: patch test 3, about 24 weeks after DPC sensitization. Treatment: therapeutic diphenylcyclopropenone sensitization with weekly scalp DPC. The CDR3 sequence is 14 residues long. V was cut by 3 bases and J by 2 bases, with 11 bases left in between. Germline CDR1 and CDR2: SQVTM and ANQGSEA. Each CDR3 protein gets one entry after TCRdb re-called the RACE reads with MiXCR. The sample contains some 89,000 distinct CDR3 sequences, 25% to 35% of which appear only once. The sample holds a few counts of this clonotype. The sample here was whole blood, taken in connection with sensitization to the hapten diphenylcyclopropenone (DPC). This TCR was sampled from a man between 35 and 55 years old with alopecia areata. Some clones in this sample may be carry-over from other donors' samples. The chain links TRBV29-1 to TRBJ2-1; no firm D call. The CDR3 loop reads CSVDVAGTYNEQFF. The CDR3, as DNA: TGCAGCGTTGATGTGGCAGGCACCTACAATGAGCAGTTCTTC.